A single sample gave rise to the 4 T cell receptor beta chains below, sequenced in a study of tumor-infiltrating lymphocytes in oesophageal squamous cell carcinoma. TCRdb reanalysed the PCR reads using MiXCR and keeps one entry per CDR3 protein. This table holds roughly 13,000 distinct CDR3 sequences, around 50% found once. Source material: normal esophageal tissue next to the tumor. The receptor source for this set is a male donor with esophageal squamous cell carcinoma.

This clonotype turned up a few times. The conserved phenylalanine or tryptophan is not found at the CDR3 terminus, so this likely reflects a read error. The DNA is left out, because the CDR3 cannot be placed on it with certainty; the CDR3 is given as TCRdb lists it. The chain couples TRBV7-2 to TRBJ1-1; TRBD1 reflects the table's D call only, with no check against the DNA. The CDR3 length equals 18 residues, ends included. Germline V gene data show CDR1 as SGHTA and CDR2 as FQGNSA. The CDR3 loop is CASSAPGTVHLNEQFFGP.

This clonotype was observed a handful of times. CDR3: CSAGGTGIQRTEAFF. CDR3 DNA sequence: TGCAGCGCCGGAGGGACAGGGATCCAAAGGACTGAAGCTTTCTTT. This sequence joins TRBV29-1 and TRBJ1-1, with 9 nucleotides matching TRBD1. The germline CDR1 and CDR2 sequences are SQVTM and ANQGSEA. The CDR3 is 15 residues long. V shed 7 bases and J 5 bases; nucleotides not matched to a gene: 14. The full variable domain, its missing parts supplied by reference TRBV29-1 and TRBJ1-1, is SAVISQKPSRDICQRGTSLTIQCQVDSQVTMMFWYRQQPGQSLTLIATANQGSEATYESGFVIDKFPISRPNLTFSTLTVSNMSPEDSSIYLCSAGGTGIQRTEAFFGQGTRLTVV.

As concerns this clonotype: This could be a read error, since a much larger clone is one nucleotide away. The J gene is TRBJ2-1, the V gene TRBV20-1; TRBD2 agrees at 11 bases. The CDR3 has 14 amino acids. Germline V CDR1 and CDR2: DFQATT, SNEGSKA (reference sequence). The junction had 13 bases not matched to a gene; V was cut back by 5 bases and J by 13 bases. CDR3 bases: TGCAGTGCTTCACCCACCTCTAGCGGGGGGACCCAGTTCTTC. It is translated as CSASPTSSGGTQFF.

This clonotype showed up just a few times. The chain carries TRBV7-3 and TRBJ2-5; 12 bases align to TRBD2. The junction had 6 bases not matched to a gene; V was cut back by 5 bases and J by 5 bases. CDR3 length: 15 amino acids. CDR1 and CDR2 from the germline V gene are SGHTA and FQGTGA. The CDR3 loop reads CASSPSGRAGETQYF. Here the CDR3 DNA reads TGTGCCAGCAGCCCTAGCGGGAGGGCCGGGGAGACCCAGTACTTC.